This T cell receptor (beta chain) is from a study of shared clonotypes between healthy human individuals (dated by TCRdb to between 2020 and 2021). Concerning the study at large: A few men and two women, aged 18 to 49 years, made up the cohort. Leukapheresis yielded between about 0.9 and 9.5 billion PBMCs per donor. Blood TCR repertoires of about 5 healthy adults were deeply sequenced to estimate repertoire size and the extent of clonotype sharing between individuals. To increase sequencing depth and limit assay-specific biases, TCR repertoire library preparation and sequencing were carried out by different laboratories using diverse techniques. Here is what the overall study found, with its caveats: Pairwise subsampling led to the expectation that sequencing depth would affect the degree of clonotype sharing among donors. Because the study included only a small number of donors, the genetic and exposure-history diversity represented was limited. Sampling was restricted to blood, and TCR repertoires in tissue are likely to differ from TCR repertoires in blood.

Using the deep immunoSEQ assay, multiplex PCR amplified TCR CDR3 regions from genomic DNA. For each cell subset, the extracted genomic DNA was distributed evenly across all wells of several immunoSEQ 96-well plates, and each plate served as one replicate. For unsorted PBMC, 300 ng genomic DNA, equal to 30,000 or so T cell genomes, was loaded into each replicate PCR. Ten immunoSEQ deep assay plates were used to sequence unsorted PBMC genomic DNA. The purified libraries were quantified using a Qubit 3.0 fluorometer, sized with a Bioanalyzer 2100, and then quantified again using the KAPA Library Quantification kit. Every immunoSEQ 96-well plate was sequenced on a dedicated single-read 150-cycle Illumina NextSeq 550 flow cell. On the study's bioinformatics: The immunoSEQ output contained only junctional sequences without quality scores, so filtering could not match that applied to full-length reads. To assign V/J genes and CDR3, sequences were annotated against IMGT germline references using PyIR, a Python wrapper for IgBLAST v1.9. Reads with weak V/J assignments (E-value above 1e-6), missing CDR3, stop codons, out-of-frame junctions, or ambiguous translated residues were removed. V3J clonotypes were defined as sequences sharing an identical inferred V gene, J gene, and CDR3 amino acid sequence. Percentage overlap between repertoires was computed as shared unique clonotypes divided by the size of the smaller repertoire. RTK rarefaction, the Chao1 estimator, and Recon v2.1 estimates of unobserved clonotypes were used to assess repertoire richness. TCRdb carries this immuneACCESS record with in-frame sequences only. Its versions omit some clonotypes, under half of them owing to an unresolved V gene in the studies checked, with the rest unexplained. V and J calls and clone size are copied from that table; D and trimming were computed from the DNA. The sample table lists about 470,000 clones, 79% of them with a count of one. Around 14% of the sample is in the top ten clones.

Concerning this clone itself: Its binding antigen is unknown. Base qualities are not recorded, but no much larger clone differs from it by a single base.

The CDR3 sequence holds 15 residues, the cysteine and phenylalanine included. Only the CDR3 portion is preserved as DNA: 45 bases, with reading frame beginning at the first base. Trimming takes 0 bases from V and 0 bases from J, and the germline ends sit 8 bases apart. CDR1 is given as SGHAT and CDR2 as FQNNGV, both from the germline V gene. The donors were healthy, HIV-negative adults with no recently reported acute infections or vaccinations. Only Caucasian adults living in Nashville, Tennessee, USA were represented among the donors. For unsorted samples, 100 million or so PBMCs were counted, and genomic DNA was extracted using the QIAamp DNA Blood Mini kit. After blood collection by leukapheresis, PBMCs were isolated using Ficoll-Histopaque density gradient centrifugation and then cryopreserved in the vapor phase of liquid nitrogen.

Sequenced: PBMCs. The clonotype was recovered from a woman between 40 and 55 years old in good health. Some clones in this sample may be carry-over from other donors' samples. This chain is built from TRBV11-2 and TRBJ1-1; no D gene is confidently identified. The DNA is as follows: TGTGCCAGCAGCTTAGAGTGGGGAATGAACACTGAAGCTTTCTTT. This gives the protein CASSLEWGMNTEAFF.